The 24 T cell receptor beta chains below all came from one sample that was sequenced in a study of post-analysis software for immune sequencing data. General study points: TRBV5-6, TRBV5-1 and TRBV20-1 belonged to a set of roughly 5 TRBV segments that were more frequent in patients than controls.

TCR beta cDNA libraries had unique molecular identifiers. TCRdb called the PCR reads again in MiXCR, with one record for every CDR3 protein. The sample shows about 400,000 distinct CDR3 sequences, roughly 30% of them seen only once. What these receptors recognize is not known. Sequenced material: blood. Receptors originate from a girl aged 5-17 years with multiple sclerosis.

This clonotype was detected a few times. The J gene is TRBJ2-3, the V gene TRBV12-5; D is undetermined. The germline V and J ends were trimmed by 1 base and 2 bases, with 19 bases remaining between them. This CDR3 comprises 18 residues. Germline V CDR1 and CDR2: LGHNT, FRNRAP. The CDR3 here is CASGLAPPPAQDTDTQYF. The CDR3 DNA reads TGTGCTAGTGGTTTGGCCCCCCCACCAGCCCAAGACACAGATACGCAGTATTTT.

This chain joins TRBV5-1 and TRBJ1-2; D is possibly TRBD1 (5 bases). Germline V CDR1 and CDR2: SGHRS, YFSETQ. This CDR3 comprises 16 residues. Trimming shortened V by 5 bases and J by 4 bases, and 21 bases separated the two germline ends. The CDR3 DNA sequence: TGCGCCAGCAGAGTCATCGCGTCAGGGAGTTTCTATGGCTACACCTTC. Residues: CASRVIASGSFYGYTF.

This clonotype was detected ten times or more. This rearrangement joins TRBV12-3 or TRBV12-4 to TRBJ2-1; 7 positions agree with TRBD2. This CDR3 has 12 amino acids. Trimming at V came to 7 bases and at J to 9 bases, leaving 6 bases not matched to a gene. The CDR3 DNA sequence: TGTGCCAGCAAACCGGGGGGACGTGAGCAGTTCTTC. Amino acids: CASKPGGREQFF.

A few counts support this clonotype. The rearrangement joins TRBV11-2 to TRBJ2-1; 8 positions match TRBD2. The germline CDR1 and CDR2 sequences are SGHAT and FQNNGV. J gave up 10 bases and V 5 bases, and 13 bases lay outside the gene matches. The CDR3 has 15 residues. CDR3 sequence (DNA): TGTGCCAGCAGCCGAACGGGGGGGCCAGCAGGAGAGCAGTTCTTC. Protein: CASSRTGGPAGEQFF.

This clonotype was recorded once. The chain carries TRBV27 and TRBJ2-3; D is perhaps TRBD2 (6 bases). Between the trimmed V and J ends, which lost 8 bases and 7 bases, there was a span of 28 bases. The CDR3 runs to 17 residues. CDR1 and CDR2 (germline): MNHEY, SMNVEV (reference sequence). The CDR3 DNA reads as TGTGCCAGCCGCCTCACTTGGGACTCCTCGAGGACTTATACGCAGTATTTT. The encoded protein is CASRLTWDSSRTYTQYF.

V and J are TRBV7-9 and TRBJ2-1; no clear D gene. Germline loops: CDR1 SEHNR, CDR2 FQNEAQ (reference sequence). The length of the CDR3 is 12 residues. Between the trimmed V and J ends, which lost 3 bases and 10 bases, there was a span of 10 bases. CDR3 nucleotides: TGTGCCAGCAGCTTCCCAAGTCTGGAGCAGTTCTTC. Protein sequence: CASSFPSLEQFF. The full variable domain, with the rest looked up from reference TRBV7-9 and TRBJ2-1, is DTGVSQNPRHKITKRGQNVTFRCDPISEHNRLYWYRQTLGQGPEFLTYFQNEAQLEKSRLLSDRFSAERPKGSFSTLEIQRTEQGDSAMYLCASSFPSLEQFFGPGTRLTVL.

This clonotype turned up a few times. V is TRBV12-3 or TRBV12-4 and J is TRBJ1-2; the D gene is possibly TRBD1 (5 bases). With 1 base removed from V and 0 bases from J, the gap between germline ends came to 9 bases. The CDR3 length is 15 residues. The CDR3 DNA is TGTGCCAGCAGTTTAGGCAGGGTCCCTAACTATGGCTACACCTTC. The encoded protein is CASSLGRVPNYGYTF.

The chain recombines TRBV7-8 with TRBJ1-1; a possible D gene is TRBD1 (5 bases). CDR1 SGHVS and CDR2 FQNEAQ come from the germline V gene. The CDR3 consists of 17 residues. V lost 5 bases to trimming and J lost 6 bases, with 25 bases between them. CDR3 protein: CASSLGQGRGPNAEAFF. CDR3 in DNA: TGTGCCAGCAGCCTGGGGCAGGGACGGGGCCCAAACGCTGAAGCTTTCTTT.

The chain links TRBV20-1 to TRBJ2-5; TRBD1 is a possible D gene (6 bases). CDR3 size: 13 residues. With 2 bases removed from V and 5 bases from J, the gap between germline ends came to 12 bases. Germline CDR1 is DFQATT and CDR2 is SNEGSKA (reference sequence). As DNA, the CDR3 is TGCAGTGCTAGAATTACAGGGAGTGAGACCCAGTACTTC. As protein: CSARITGSETQYF.

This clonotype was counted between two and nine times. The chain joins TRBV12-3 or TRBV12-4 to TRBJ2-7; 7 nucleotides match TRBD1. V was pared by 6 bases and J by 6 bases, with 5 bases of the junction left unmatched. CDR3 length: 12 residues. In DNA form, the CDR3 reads TGTGCCAGCAGCCTGGGACAGCTCGAGCAGTACTTC. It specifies CASSLGQLEQYF.

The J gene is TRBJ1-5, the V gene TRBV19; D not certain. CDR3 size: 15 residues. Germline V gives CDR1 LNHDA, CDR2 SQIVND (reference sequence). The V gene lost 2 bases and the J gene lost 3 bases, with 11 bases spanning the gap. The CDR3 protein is CASSISRQPNQPQHF. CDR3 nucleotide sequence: TGTGCCAGTAGTATATCCAGGCAGCCCAATCAGCCCCAGCATTTT.

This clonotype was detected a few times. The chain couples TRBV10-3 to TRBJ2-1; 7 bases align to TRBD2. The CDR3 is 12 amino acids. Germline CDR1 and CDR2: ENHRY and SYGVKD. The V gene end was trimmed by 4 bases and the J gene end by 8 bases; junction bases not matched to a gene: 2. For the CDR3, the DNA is TGTGCCATCAGTGGGGAGGGAGATGAGCAGTTCTTC. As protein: CAISGEGDEQFF.

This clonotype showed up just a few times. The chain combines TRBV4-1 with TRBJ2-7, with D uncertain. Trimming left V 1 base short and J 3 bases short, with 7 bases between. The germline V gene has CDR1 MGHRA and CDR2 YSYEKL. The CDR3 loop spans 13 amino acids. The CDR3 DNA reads TGCGCCAGCAGCCAAGGACTGGGCTACGAGCAGTACTTC. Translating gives CASSQGLGYEQYF.

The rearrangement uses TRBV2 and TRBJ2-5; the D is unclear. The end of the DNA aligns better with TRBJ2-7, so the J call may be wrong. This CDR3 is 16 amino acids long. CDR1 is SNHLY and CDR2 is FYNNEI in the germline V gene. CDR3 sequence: CASSEYRGWAGGEQYF. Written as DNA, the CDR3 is TGTGCCAGCAGTGAATATCGAGGTTGGGCCGGTGGCGAGCAGTACTTC.

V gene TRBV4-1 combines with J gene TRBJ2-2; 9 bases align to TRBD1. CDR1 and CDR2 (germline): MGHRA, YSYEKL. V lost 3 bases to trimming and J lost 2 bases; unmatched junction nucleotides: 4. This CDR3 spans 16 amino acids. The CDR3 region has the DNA TGCGCCAGCAGCCATAGACAGGGGGGTAACACCGGGGAGCTGTTTTTT. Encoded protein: CASSHRQGGNTGELFF.

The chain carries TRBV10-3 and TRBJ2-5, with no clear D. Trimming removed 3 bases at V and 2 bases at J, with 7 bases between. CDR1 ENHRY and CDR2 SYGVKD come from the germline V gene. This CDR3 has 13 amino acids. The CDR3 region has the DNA TGTGCCATCAGTGATGGGTTTCAAGAGACCCAGTACTTC. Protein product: CAISDGFQETQYF.

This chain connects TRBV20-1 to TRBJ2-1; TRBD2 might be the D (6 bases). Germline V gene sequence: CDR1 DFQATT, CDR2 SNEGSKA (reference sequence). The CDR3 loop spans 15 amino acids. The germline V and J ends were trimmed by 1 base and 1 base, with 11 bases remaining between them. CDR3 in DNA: TGCAGTGCTAGAGTTCGGGGGATTTCCTACAATGAGCAGTTCTTC. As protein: CSARVRGISYNEQFF.

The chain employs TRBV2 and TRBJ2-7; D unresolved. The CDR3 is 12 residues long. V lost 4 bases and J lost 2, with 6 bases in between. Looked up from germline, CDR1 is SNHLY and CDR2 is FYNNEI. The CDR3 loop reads CASSVYPYEQYF. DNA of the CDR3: TGTGCCAGCAGTGTGTATCCCTACGAGCAGTACTTC.

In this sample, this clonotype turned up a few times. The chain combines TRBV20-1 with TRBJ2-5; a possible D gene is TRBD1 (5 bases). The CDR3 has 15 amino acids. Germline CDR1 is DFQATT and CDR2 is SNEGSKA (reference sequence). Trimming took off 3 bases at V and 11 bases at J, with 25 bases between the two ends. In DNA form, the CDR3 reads TGCAGTGCTAGGGTCCTAGGGGAAAGCTTTGGTAGGCAGTACTTC. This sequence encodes CSARVLGESFGRQYF.

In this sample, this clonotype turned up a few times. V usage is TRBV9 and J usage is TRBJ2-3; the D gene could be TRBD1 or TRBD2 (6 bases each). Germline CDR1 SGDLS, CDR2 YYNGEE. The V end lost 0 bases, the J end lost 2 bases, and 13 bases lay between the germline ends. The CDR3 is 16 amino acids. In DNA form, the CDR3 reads TGTGCCAGCAGCGTAGCCTTACGGGGGCTCACAGATACGCAGTATTTT. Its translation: CASSVALRGLTDTQYF.

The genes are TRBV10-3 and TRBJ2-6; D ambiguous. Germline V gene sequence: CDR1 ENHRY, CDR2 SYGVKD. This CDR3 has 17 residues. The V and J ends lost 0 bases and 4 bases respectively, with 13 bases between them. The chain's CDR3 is CAISESVILPGANVLTF. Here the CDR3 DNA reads TGTGCCATCAGTGAGTCGGTAATTTTACCCGGGGCCAACGTCCTGACTTTC.

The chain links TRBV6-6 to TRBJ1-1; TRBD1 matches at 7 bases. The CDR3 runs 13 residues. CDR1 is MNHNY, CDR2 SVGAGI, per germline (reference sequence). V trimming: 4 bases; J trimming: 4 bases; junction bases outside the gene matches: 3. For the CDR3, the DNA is TGTGCCAGCAGTTCCGACAGGGCCACTGAAGCTTTCTTT. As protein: CASSSDRATEAFF.

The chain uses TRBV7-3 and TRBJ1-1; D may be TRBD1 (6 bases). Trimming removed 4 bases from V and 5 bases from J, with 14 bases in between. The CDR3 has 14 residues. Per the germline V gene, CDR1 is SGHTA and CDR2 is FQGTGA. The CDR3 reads CASSSRGGQTEAFF. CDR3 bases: TGTGCCAGCAGCTCCCGCGGGGGGCAGACTGAAGCTTTCTTT.

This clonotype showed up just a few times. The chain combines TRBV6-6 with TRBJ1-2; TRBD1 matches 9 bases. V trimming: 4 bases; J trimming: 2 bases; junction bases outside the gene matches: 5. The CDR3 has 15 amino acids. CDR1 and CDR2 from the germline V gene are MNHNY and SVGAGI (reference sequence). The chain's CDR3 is CASSWYRGLNYGYTF. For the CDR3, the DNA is TGTGCCAGCAGTTGGTACAGGGGGCTCAACTATGGCTACACCTTC.